These T cell receptor beta chains were read from a single sample in a study of T cells in Graves' hyperthyroidism and ophthalmopathy. TCRdb re-called the multiplex PCR reads with MiXCR, one entry per CDR3 protein. The sample holds about 840,000 distinct CDR3 sequences, about 38% seen once. The source material was blood. The receptors derive from a man in his late teens or twenties with Graves' hyperthyroidism. Each CDR3 is given without its conserved first and last residue. The order of the fields is CDR3 length, V gene, J gene, clone size, CDR3 protein. Expanded clones get a size class; other rows say once, few or many, or leave the size out.

13	TRBV5-1	TRBJ2-7	.	ASSLIAGGSYEQY
13	TRBV12-3/TRBV12-4	TRBJ1-1	.	ASSSLTGLNTEAF
12	TRBV7-8	TRBJ1-2	many	ASSSTVPNYGYT
12	TRBV5-1	TRBJ1-1	many	ASSLEAGNTEAF
13	TRBV2	TRBJ2-5	.	ASSEVTGQGETQY
11	TRBV12-3/TRBV12-4	TRBJ1-5	few	ASSSEWGQPQH
12	TRBV12-5	TRBJ2-5	.	ASGSPGDQEAQY
13	TRBV14	TRBJ2-2	many	ASANRGANTGELF
13	TRBV5-6	TRBJ2-5	.	ASSLPPGQGETQY
12	TRBV2	TRBJ1-1	many	ASSAQKSNTEAF
12	TRBV12-3/TRBV12-4	TRBJ2-7	.	ASSGLVSSYEQY
14	TRBV2	TRBJ2-7	.	ASSPVGVSGSHEQY
12	TRBV7-8	TRBJ1-5	once	ASTGQYSNQPQH
12	TRBV7-2	TRBJ1-2	few	ASSLWGPNYGYT
12	TRBV7-9	TRBJ2-7	.	ASSLWASSYEQY
12	TRBV7-9	TRBJ1-6	many	ASSMQGSGSPLH
13	TRBV12-3/TRBV12-4	TRBJ2-7	.	ASSFFAGGTYEQY
13	TRBV10-3	TRBJ2-7	many	AIRTSATSSYEQY
10	TRBV10-3	TRBJ1-4	once	AIREDRGRKF
14	TRBV5-8	TRBJ1-4	few	ASSDLTGGRGEKLF
15	TRBV24-1	TRBJ2-5	.	ATSDRSPGEGIGTQY
14	TRBV5-1	TRBJ2-5	.	ASSLVGQGYQETQY
14	TRBV10-3	TRBJ1-5	many	AISESYGLGNQPQH
14	TRBV7-2	TRBJ1-5	.	ARSLGTVYSNQPQH
10	TRBV7-9	TRBJ1-2	many	ASSLDSNGYT
15	TRBV15	TRBJ2-5	few	ATSRERTLKTQETQY
12	TRBV6-1	TRBJ1-5	many	ASSVSDGDQPQH
13	TRBV7-2	TRBJ1-1	.	ASSQEEGAPISAF
10	TRBV6-1	TRBJ2-7	once	ASNNRGREQY
13	TRBV25-1	TRBJ1-1	.	ASRDPTALNTEAF
14	TRBV20-1	TRBJ1-5	.	GARGLDLDSNQPQH
11	TRBV7-6	TRBJ2-7	.	ASSDGLGDEQY
14	TRBV6-5	TRBJ1-2	.	ASSYSSARERHGYT
12	TRBV5-1	TRBJ1-2	.	ASSLEGRGNGYT
13	TRBV9	TRBJ1-1	.	ASSQGLVRRTEAF
10	TRBV2	TRBJ2-7	many	ASSATNYEQY
12	TRBV2	TRBJ1-5	many	ASSATGGDQPQH
14	TRBV10-3	TRBJ1-6	many	AISELNRGGNSPLH
10	TRBV29-1	TRBJ2-7	many	SVSREGWEQY
13	TRBV12-3/TRBV12-4	TRBJ1-1	few	ASSTETGLNTEAF
12	TRBV2	TRBJ1-2	many	ASSVRDRGHGYT
10	TRBV29-1	TRBJ1-3	.	SARPGGDTIY
14	TRBV7-8	TRBJ1-3	many	ASGLRDGDSGNTIY
8	TRBV5-1	TRBJ2-7	.	ASRAQEQY
13	TRBV2	TRBJ1-4	.	ASSDRGSFNEKLF
11	TRBV14	TRBJ2-7	few	ATSPLASYEQY
12	TRBV2	TRBJ1-6	many	ASIPGAGNSPLH
13	TRBV15	TRBJ1-2	.	ATSSPRGSVYGYT
11	TRBV11-3	TRBJ1-2	many	ASRPPGGRGYT
13	TRBV2	TRBJ2-6	.	ASRSSGSGANVLT
12	TRBV7-2	TRBJ2-5	many	ASSRGDQGETQY
11	TRBV15	TRBJ2-3	.	ATSREDSHTQY
13	TRBV7-9	TRBJ1-1	.	ASSPDRAAVTEAF